Below are 22 T cell receptor beta chains sequenced from a single sample in a study of T cells in Graves' hyperthyroidism and ophthalmopathy. Amplification of TCR beta CDR3 regions used RNA as the template. HTBI primers were the set used in a first-round RT-PCR of the TCR CDR3. One entry per CDR3 protein results from TCRdb running MiXCR on the multiplex PCR reads. This table holds roughly 600,000 distinct CDR3 sequences, about 14% found once. Sequenced material: blood. All receptors come from a woman aged 45-65 years with Graves' ophthalmopathy.

There are many counts of this clonotype. The gene calls are TRBV12-3 or TRBV12-4 and TRBJ1-2, with D possibly being TRBD1 (5 bases). The CDR3 totals 13 residues. With 6 bases removed from V and 2 bases from J, the gap between germline ends came to 10 bases. The CDR3 protein is CASSPQGNYGYTF. For the CDR3, the DNA is TGTGCCAGCAGCCCTCAGGGAAACTATGGCTACACCTTC.

Ten or more counts support this clonotype. This rearrangement joins TRBV2 to TRBJ1-3, with 7 nucleotides matching TRBD1. CDR3 length: 14 amino acids. The V gene end was trimmed by 6 bases and the J gene end by 1 base; junction bases not matched to a gene: 3. The germline gives CDR1 SNHLY, CDR2 FYNNEI. DNA of the CDR3: TGTGCCAGCAGGCCGACAGGGTCTGGAAACACCATATATTTT. As protein: CASRPTGSGNTIYF.

This clonotype appeared many times. V usage is TRBV12-3 or TRBV12-4 and J usage is TRBJ1-2; 7 nucleotides agree with TRBD1. The ends lost 1 base at V and 0 bases at J; junction bases unmatched: 2. CDR3 length: 15 residues. CDR3 DNA sequence: TGTGCCAGCAGTTTAGGGGGACAGTCTAACTATGGCTACACCTTC. It yields the protein CASSLGGQSNYGYTF.

The sample holds one count of this clonotype. V and J are TRBV7-2 and TRBJ2-7, with 8 nucleotides matching TRBD2. In germline, CDR1 is SGHTA, CDR2 FQGNSA. With 1 base clipped from V and 0 bases from J, the junction kept 8 bases outside the gene matches. This CDR3 region has 17 residues. CDR3 protein: CASSLVYAGGFSYEQYF. DNA of the CDR3: TGTGCCAGCAGCTTAGTCTATGCGGGGGGCTTCTCCTACGAGCAGTACTTC. Variable domain in full (rest from reference TRBV7-2 and TRBJ2-7): GAGVSQSPSNKVTEKGKDVELRCDPISGHTALYWYRQSLGQGLEFLIYFQGNSAPDKSGLPSDRFSAERTGGSVSTLTIQRTQQEDSAVYLCASSLVYAGGFSYEQYFGPGTRLTVT.

CDR3 amino acids: CASSRNVKNGQGPNYGYTF. In DNA, the CDR3 is TGTGCCAGCAGCCGGAACGTCAAGAACGGACAGGGACCTAACTATGGCTACACCTTC. The V gene is TRBV7-3, the J gene TRBJ1-2; the match to TRBD1 covers 8 bases. Germline V gene lookup returns CDR1 SGHTA and CDR2 FQGTGA. Losses at the gene ends were 5 bases for V and 0 bases for J; bases not matched to a gene: 17. This CDR3 region has 19 residues.

This clonotype occurred a few times. The chain uses TRBV19 and TRBJ2-3; D not resolved. This CDR3 has 15 residues. With 0 bases removed from V and 4 bases from J, the gap between germline ends came to 11 bases. Germline values: CDR1 LNHDA, CDR2 SQIVND (reference sequence). CDR3 DNA: TGTGCCAGTAGTATAGAGGGCACGGCTTCAGATACGCAGTATTTT. This sequence encodes CASSIEGTASDTQYF. The whole variable domain, filled in from reference TRBV19 and TRBJ2-3, reads DGGITQSPKYLFRKEGQNVTLSCEQNLNHDAMYWYRQDPGQGLRLIYYSQIVNDFQKGDIAEGYSVSREKKESFPLTVTSAQKNPTAFYLCASSIEGTASDTQYFGPGTRLTVL.

There are a few counts of this clonotype. The V call is TRBV5-1, the J call TRBJ2-1, with 12 bases fitting TRBD2. The V and J ends lost 4 bases and 7 bases, in that order; junction bases with no gene match: 9. CDR3 size: 16 residues. The germline V gene has CDR1 SGHRS and CDR2 YFSETQ. CDR3 sequence reads: CASSPLGTSGQNEQFF. The DNA for the CDR3 is TGCGCCAGCAGCCCGCTTGGGACTAGCGGGCAAAATGAGCAGTTCTTC.

This clonotype was found many times. The chain employs TRBV6-1 and TRBJ1-4, with D unclear. CDR3 length equals 16 residues. Germline CDR1 is MNHNS and CDR2 is SASEGT. Trimming cost V 4 bases and J 7 bases, with 19 bases left between them. Here the CDR3 DNA reads TGTGCCAGCAGTGGTTGGGGAGACCAGGACGGTGAAAAACTGTTTTTT. This sequence encodes CASSGWGDQDGEKLFF.

This clonotype has more than one count but fewer than ten. V and J are TRBV4-2 and TRBJ2-7; TRBD2 matches at 8 bases. Trimming removed 6 bases from V and 0 bases from J; junction bases left unmatched: 10. From germline, CDR1 is LGHNA and CDR2 YNFKEQ. The CDR3 contains 16 residues. The CDR3 DNA follows: TGTGCCAGCAGGGACGTAACTAGCGGAGACTCCTACGAGCAGTACTTC. Protein: CASRDVTSGDSYEQYF.

This clonotype came up once. The chain has TRBV29-1 and TRBJ1-1, with a tentative D call TRBD1 (6 bases). The CDR3 runs 13 residues. The germline V and J ends were trimmed by 1 base and 1 base, with 7 bases remaining between them. Germline V gives CDR1 SQVTM, CDR2 ANQGSEA. The CDR3 DNA follows: TGCAGCGTTGAAGGGGGACAGAACACTGAAGCTTTCTTT. Translating it yields CSVEGGQNTEAFF.

The chain combines TRBV13 with TRBJ1-5, with unresolved D. Germline V gene data show CDR1 as PRHDT and CDR2 as FYEKMQ (reference sequence). V shed 2 bases and J shed 6 bases, with 11 bases lying between them. The CDR3 runs to 14 residues. The CDR3 is CASSLQGNSQPQHF. The DNA for the CDR3 is TGTGCCAGCAGCTTACAAGGGAACAGTCAGCCCCAGCATTTT.

V gene TRBV29-1 combines with J gene TRBJ2-5, with 9 bases matching TRBD1. CDR1 is SQVTM and CDR2 is ANQGSEA in the germline V gene. With 7 bases clipped from V and 1 base from J, the junction kept 16 bases outside the gene matches. This CDR3 is 17 amino acids long. The CDR3 DNA reads as TGCAGCGCTTCCACAGGGGGACAGGGAGCCGGCCAAGAGACCCAGTACTTC. Amino acid sequence: CSASTGGQGAGQETQYF.

This clonotype was found many times. The rearrangement joins TRBV11-3 to TRBJ2-5; D is uncertain. The CDR3 contains 12 residues. V lost 4 bases, J lost 5 bases, and 8 bases lay in between. CDR1 is SGHNT, CDR2 YENEEA, per germline. The CDR3 coding sequence is TGTGCCAGCAGCTGGAAAGTGGAGACCCAGTACTTC. It encodes CASSWKVETQYF.

This chain uses TRBV4-3 with TRBJ2-2; 12 nucleotides line up with TRBD2. Germline assignment: CDR1 LGHNA and CDR2 YSLEER. J lost 7 bases, V lost 0 bases, and 9 bases had no gene match. This CDR3 has 18 amino acids. The CDR3 DNA reads TGCGCCAGCAGCCAAGATTCCCTAGCGGGAGGGCCCGTCGGGGAGCTGTTTTTT. This gives the protein CASSQDSLAGGPVGELFF.

This clonotype was recorded at least ten times. The V and J genes are TRBV29-1 and TRBJ2-1, with D perhaps TRBD2 (6 bases). Germline CDR1 and CDR2: SQVTM and ANQGSEA. The CDR3 has 17 residues. The V gene lost 5 bases and the J gene lost 2 bases, with 22 bases spanning the gap. The CDR3 DNA follows: TGCAGCGTTTGGACAAGATCGTGGCGGGGAACCTACAATGAGCAGTTCTTC. Translating gives CSVWTRSWRGTYNEQFF.

In its sample, this clonotype was seen many times. The V call is TRBV6-2 or TRBV6-3, the J call TRBJ2-1, with 7 bases identical to TRBD1. The CDR3 is 14 residues long. J gave up 2 bases and V 6 bases, and 4 bases lay outside the gene matches. Germline V gives CDR1 MNHEY, CDR2 SVGEGT. CDR3 DNA: TGTGCCAGCAGGACCCAGGGGGCCTACAATGAGCAGTTCTTC. As protein: CASRTQGAYNEQFF.

This clonotype was detected many times. The CDR3, as DNA: TGTGCCAGCAGCTCCTTCCTAGCGGGGGCCTACAATGAGCAGTTCTTC. This translates into CASSSFLAGAYNEQFF. The gene calls are TRBV11-2 and TRBJ2-1; 10 nucleotides line up with TRBD2. This CDR3 region has 16 residues. Losses at the gene ends were 4 bases for V and 2 bases for J; bases not matched to a gene: 5. CDR1 and CDR2 from the germline V gene are SGHAT and FQNNGV.

The CDR3, as DNA: TGCGCCAGCAGGTTATCGGCTGCAACTAATGAAAAACTGTTTTTT. Translation: CASRLSAATNEKLFF. The rearrangement joins TRBV5-1 to TRBJ1-4; no clear D gene. The V gene's germline CDR1 is SGHRS and CDR2 YFSETQ. The CDR3 spans 15 residues. Trimming took off 5 bases at V and 0 bases at J, with 11 bases between the two ends.

The chain uses TRBV4-3 and TRBJ2-7; 7 positions match TRBD2. There are 14 residues in the CDR3. Germline trimming cut 4 bases from V and 3 bases from J; bases unmatched to any gene: 6. Germline CDR1 reads LGHNA; CDR2 reads YSLEER. The CDR3 is CASSLGTIGYEQYF. CDR3 DNA sequence: TGCGCCAGCAGCCTCGGGACTATAGGCTACGAGCAGTACTTC.

Details on this clonotype: This sequence may be a read error, since a much larger clone differs from it by one base. The chain combines TRBV5-1 with TRBJ1-2, with D unresolved. Germline V CDR1 and CDR2: SGHRS, YFSETQ. The CDR3 extends over 17 amino acids. This CDR3 is CASSPLRDTDSNYGCTF. DNA of the CDR3: TGCGCCAGCAGTCCATTACGAGACACGGATAGTAACTATGGCTGCACCTTC.

The chain has TRBV5-1 and TRBJ2-7, with D possibly matching TRBD2 (6 bases). The CDR3 runs to 14 residues. The germline V gene encodes CDR1 SGHRS and CDR2 YFSETQ. Trimming took 6 bases from V and 1 from J, leaving 14 bases between them. The CDR3 DNA reads as TGCGCCAGCACCCGGGACTCACCTTCCTACGAGCAGTACTTC. Translation: CASTRDSPSYEQYF.

Ten or more counts support this clonotype. The gene calls are TRBV20-1 and TRBJ2-1; D is undetermined. CDR3 length: 11 residues. Germline-derived CDR1 and CDR2 are DFQATT and SNEGSKA (reference sequence). Trimming removed 0 bases from V and 11 bases from J, with 8 bases in between. DNA for the CDR3: TGCAGTGCTAGAGAAGACGCCCAGCAGTTCTTC. It encodes CSAREDAQQFF.